The table lists the clone carrying this T cell receptor (beta chain) with many counts. Its matching antigen is unknown. This specimen belongs to a study of early T cells in non-severe SARS-CoV-2 infection. Turning to the study itself: Alpha and beta chains were unpaired, from unsorted whole-blood bulk RNA.

Trimming left V 1 base short and J 2 bases short, with 7 bases between. Germline V CDR1 and CDR2: SGDLS, YYNGEE. This CDR3 comprises 14 residues. The library protocol tagged individual cDNA molecules with unique molecular identifiers. TCRdb recomputed calls from the 5' RACE reads with MiXCR, one row per CDR3 protein. The data hold around 57,000 distinct CDR3 sequences, with roughly a tenth observed a single time. Study-level results: Anti-spike CD8 responses were favored by VDJdb matching, which missed private and CD4 specificities.

The sequenced sample was whole blood. The source is an adult who was a healthcare worker with PCR-confirmed SARS-CoV-2 infection or an uninfected control (not recorded which). The genes are TRBV9 and TRBJ1-5; no clear D. The CDR3 protein is CASSVLPGNQPQHF. Here the CDR3 DNA reads TGTGCCAGCAGCGTACTACCGGGCAATCAGCCCCAGCATTTT. Full variable domain (rest looked up from reference TRBV9 and TRBJ1-5): DSGVTQTPKHLITATGQRVTLRCSPRSGDLSVYWYQQSLDQGLQFLIQYYNGEERAKGNILERFSAQQFPDLHSELNLSSLELGDSALYFCASSVLPGNQPQHFGDGTRLSIL.